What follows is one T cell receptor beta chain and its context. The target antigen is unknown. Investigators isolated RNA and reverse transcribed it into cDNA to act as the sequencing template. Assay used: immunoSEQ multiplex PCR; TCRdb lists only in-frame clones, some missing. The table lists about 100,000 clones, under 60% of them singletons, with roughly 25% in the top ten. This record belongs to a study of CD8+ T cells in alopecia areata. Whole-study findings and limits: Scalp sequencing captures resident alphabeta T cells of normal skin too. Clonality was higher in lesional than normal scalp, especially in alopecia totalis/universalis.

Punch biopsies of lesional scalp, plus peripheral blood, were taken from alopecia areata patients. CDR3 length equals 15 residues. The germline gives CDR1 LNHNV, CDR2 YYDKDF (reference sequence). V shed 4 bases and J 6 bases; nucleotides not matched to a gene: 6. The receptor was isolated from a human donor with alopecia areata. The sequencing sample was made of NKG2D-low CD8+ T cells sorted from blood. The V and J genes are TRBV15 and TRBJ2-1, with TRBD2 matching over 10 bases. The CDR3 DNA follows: TGTGCCACCAGCATCCTAGCGGGAGTGGGCAATGAGCAGTTCTTC. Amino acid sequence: CATSILAGVGNEQFF.